Following are 25 T cell receptor beta chains from one sample sequenced in a study of T cells after posttransplantation cyclophosphamide. Sequenced by immunoSEQ multiplex PCR; TCRdb stores in-frame clones only, minus some. The sample holds 30,000 or so clones, approximately 90% seen once. Sequences were obtained from PBMCs. The receptors derive from a woman aged 40 to 55 with a blood cancer, CMV-positive, and with a related stem cell donor.

V usage is TRBV11-2 and J usage is TRBJ1-6; TRBD1 matches 7 bases. The CDR3 length is 16 residues. J lost 8 bases, V lost 2 bases, and 9 bases had no gene match. CDR1 and CDR2 from the germline V gene are SGHAT and FQNNGV. CDR3 nucleotides: TGTGCCAGCAGCTTATACCGGGGCAGGGGGGATTCACCCCTCCACTTT. Protein sequence: CASSLYRGRGDSPLHF.

This clone has a handful of counts. The chain employs TRBV28 and TRBJ1-1, with 7 bases matching TRBD1. The germline CDR1 and CDR2 sequences are MDHEN and SYDVKM. The CDR3 runs to 13 residues. J lost 5 bases, V lost 3 bases, and 3 bases had no gene match. The CDR3 reads CASSFQGQTEAFF. The CDR3 DNA reads as TGTGCCAGCAGTTTCCAGGGACAGACTGAAGCTTTCTTT.

This chain connects TRBV25-1 to TRBJ2-3, with D unresolved. Trimming stripped 6 bases from V and 3 bases from J, with 7 bases between. Germline CDR1 MGHDK, CDR2 SYGVNS. The CDR3 consists of 12 residues. The CDR3 nucleotides are TGTGCCAGCAGGCGGCGGACAGATACGCAGTATTTT. Amino acid sequence: CASRRRTDTQYF.

The chain is built from TRBV7-9 and TRBJ2-1; 9 bases line up with TRBD1. This CDR3 contains 15 residues. Germline V gene lookup returns CDR1 SEHNR and CDR2 FQNEAQ (reference sequence). J lost 6 bases, V lost 5 bases, and 8 bases had no gene match. The CDR3 DNA is TGTGCCAGCAGCCAGGGACAGGGACCGGGCAATGAGCAGTTCTTC. It translates to CASSQGQGPGNEQFF.

The rearrangement joins TRBV6-1 to TRBJ2-5, with 9 bases aligning to TRBD1. The J call may be mistaken, given a closer DNA end match to TRBJ2-7. Per the germline V gene, CDR1 is MNHNS and CDR2 is SASEGT. The CDR3 is 15 amino acids. The CDR3 reads CASSAGQGRINEQYF. The CDR3 DNA is TGTGCCAGCAGTGCCGGACAGGGGAGGATAAACGAGCAGTACTTC.

The rearrangement joins TRBV19 to TRBJ1-1, with TRBD1 identical over 10 bases. CDR3 length: 14 residues. Germline trimming cut 3 bases from V and 12 bases from J; bases unmatched to any gene: 10. In germline, CDR1 is LNHDA, CDR2 SQIVND (reference sequence). The CDR3 DNA sequence: TGTGCCAGTAGTATCCTCGACAGGGGGCAGTCAACTTTCTTT. Translating gives CASSILDRGQSTFF.

This clone has a single count. The chain uses TRBV19 and TRBJ2-1; possible D gene TRBD1, 6 bases. CDR3 size: 21 residues. Germline V gene lookup returns CDR1 LNHDA and CDR2 SQIVND (reference sequence). V was cut by 0 bases and J by 0 bases, with 24 bases left in between. CDR3 coding DNA: TGTGCCAGTAGTATAGATGCCCCCGGGACATTCCAGTGGGGCTCCTACAATGAGCAGTTCTTC. Encoded protein: CASSIDAPGTFQWGSYNEQFF.

This chain uses TRBV18 with TRBJ1-1; 8 nucleotides match TRBD1. The germline V gene has CDR1 KGHSH and CDR2 LQKENI. The CDR3 totals 14 residues. The junction had 3 bases not matched to a gene; V was cut back by 1 base and J by 5 bases. The CDR3: CASSPRDRRTEAFF. The CDR3 DNA reads as TGTGCCAGCTCACCACGGGACAGGCGGACTGAAGCTTTCTTT.

V and J are TRBV7-3 and TRBJ2-1; possible D gene TRBD2, 6 bases. V lost 5 bases to trimming and J lost 4 bases, with 18 bases between them. CDR1 and CDR2 from the germline V gene are SGHTA and FQGTGA. CDR3 size: 16 residues. CDR3 region: CASSRGVRNPYNEQFF. CDR3 DNA: TGTGCCAGCAGCCGCGGGGTGCGGAACCCGTACAATGAGCAGTTCTTC.

V and J are TRBV5-8 and TRBJ1-1, with 7 bases lining up with TRBD1. This CDR3 has 16 residues. CDR1 is SGHTS and CDR2 is YDEGEE in the germline V gene. V lost 4 bases to trimming and J lost 0 bases; unmatched junction nucleotides: 9. The CDR3, as DNA: TGTGCCAGCAGCCTGGGGTGGGGACAGATGAACACTGAAGCTTTCTTT. It encodes CASSLGWGQMNTEAFF.

This rearrangement joins TRBV5-6 to TRBJ2-2, with 13 bases fitting TRBD2. Germline values: CDR1 SGHDT, CDR2 YYEEEE. CDR3 length: 19 residues. V lost 0 bases to trimming and J lost 4 bases; unmatched junction nucleotides: 9. The CDR3 DNA reads TGTGCCAGCAGCTTGGCCAAGGGACTAGCGGGGTTTTCCACCGGGGAGCTGTTTTTT. This codes for CASSLAKGLAGFSTGELFF.

The genes are TRBV13 and TRBJ2-6; no reliable D call. V was pared by 0 bases and J by 3 bases, with 6 bases between. The CDR3 extends over 15 amino acids. Germline V gene data show CDR1 as PRHDT and CDR2 as FYEKMQ (reference sequence). CDR3 bases: TGTGCCAGCAGCTTAGGGCGGCGTGGGGCCAACGTCCTGACTTTC. Protein sequence: CASSLGRRGANVLTF.

The chain combines TRBV7-2 with TRBJ2-1, with a weak D call TRBD2 (6 bases). V was shortened by 5 bases and J by 7 bases, with 9 bases between the two germline ends. This CDR3 is 12 amino acids long. Germline V gives CDR1 SGHTA, CDR2 FQGNSA. The CDR3: CASSVLANEQFF. Here the CDR3 DNA reads TGTGCCAGCAGCGTACTAGCAAATGAGCAGTTCTTC.

The chain's CDR3 is CASSKRQTGNTEAFF. In DNA form, the CDR3 reads TGTGCCAGTAGTAAGCGCCAGACAGGGAACACTGAAGCTTTCTTT. This chain joins TRBV19 and TRBJ1-1; TRBD1 is a possible D gene (6 bases). CDR3 length: 15 residues. V lost 4 bases to trimming and J lost 1 base, with 13 bases between them. In germline, CDR1 is LNHDA, CDR2 SQIVND (reference sequence).

The chain recombines TRBV7-2 with TRBJ1-5, with a possible D match to TRBD1 (5 bases). Per germline, CDR1 SGHTA and CDR2 FQGNSA. CDR3 size: 14 residues. V was shortened by 6 bases and J by 3 bases, with 12 bases between the two germline ends. CDR3 bases: TGTGCCAGCAGTGGGTTGACAGACAATCAGCCCCAGCATTTT. This translates into CASSGLTDNQPQHF.

The rearrangement uses TRBV18 and TRBJ2-5; D is undetermined. Germline V gives CDR1 KGHSH, CDR2 LQKENI. V dropped 6 bases and J dropped 5 bases, with 10 bases sitting between them. CDR3 length: 12 residues. The chain's CDR3 is CASSPLEETQYF. The CDR3 DNA reads as TGTGCCAGCTCTCCCCTCGAGGAGACCCAGTACTTC.

To note about this clone: Other nucleotide sequences in the sample specify the same CDR3. The J gene is TRBJ1-6, the V gene TRBV28, with 9 bases matching TRBD1. CDR1 and CDR2 (germline): MDHEN, SYDVKM. V gave up 3 bases and J gave up 3 bases; unmatched junction bases: 9. The CDR3 covers 18 residues. The CDR3 region is CASSFWTGEKDYNSPLHF. The CDR3 region has the DNA TGTGCCAGCAGTTTTTGGACAGGGGAAAAGGACTATAATTCACCCCTCCACTTT.

The rearrangement links TRBV4-1 to TRBJ2-7; no reliable D call. Trimming cost V 2 bases and J 6 bases, with 11 bases left between them. The CDR3 covers 13 residues. Germline values: CDR1 MGHRA, CDR2 YSYEKL. CDR3 nucleotides: TGCGCCAGCAGCCAAAGCCTTCCGGGCGAGCAGTACTTC. Its translation is CASSQSLPGEQYF.

The V and J genes are TRBV19 and TRBJ2-5, with D maybe TRBD2 (6 bases). The V gene lost 3 bases and the J gene lost 2 bases, with 10 bases spanning the gap. Germline V gene lookup returns CDR1 LNHDA and CDR2 SQIVND (reference sequence). This CDR3 comprises 14 residues. CDR3 sequence: CASSIGSKQETQYF. DNA of the CDR3: TGTGCCAGTAGTATCGGGAGCAAACAAGAGACCCAGTACTTC.

This CDR3 reads CASSYADPSGKAFF. The CDR3 bases are TGTGCCAGCAGTTACGCGGACCCAAGCGGAAAGGCTTTCTTT. The chain couples TRBV28 to TRBJ1-1, with D hard to call. Germline V gene data show CDR1 as MDHEN and CDR2 as SYDVKM. Trimming cost V 4 bases and J 11 bases, with 20 bases left between them. The CDR3 has 14 residues.

CDR3 sequence (DNA): TGCGCCAGCAGCCACCATGAGAGGAGCTACGAGCAGTACTTC. Its protein is CASSHHERSYEQYF. V gene TRBV4-1 combines with J gene TRBJ2-7; D not certain. The CDR3 is made up of 14 amino acids. Germline V CDR1 and CDR2: MGHRA, YSYEKL. Trimming pared 3 bases from V and 3 bases from J, leaving 12 bases between.

This chain connects TRBV28 to TRBJ2-3, with a possible D match to TRBD2 (6 bases). Germline V CDR1 and CDR2: MDHEN, SYDVKM. V was clipped by 5 bases and J by 1 base, with 31 bases between them. This CDR3 has 21 amino acids. DNA of the CDR3: TGTGCCAGCAGTCCCCTGAATCCCGCTCGGGGGTGGGAGCTGGGCACAGATACGCAGTATTTT. It is translated as CASSPLNPARGWELGTDTQYF.

The rearrangement uses TRBV7-4 and TRBJ1-1; no clear D gene. The CDR3 is 15 amino acids. V lost 7 bases to trimming and J lost 5 bases, with 20 bases between them. CDR1 is SGHVT and CDR2 is SQSDAQ in the germline V gene. The DNA of the CDR3 is TGTGCCAGCACCCTCCGGGGTCGAGGGCGAACTGAAGCTTTCTTT. Translated, it gives CASTLRGRGRTEAFF.

The V gene is TRBV28, the J gene TRBJ2-7; 10 positions agree with TRBD2. The J segment lost 1 base and the V segment lost 4 bases, leaving 4 bases of the junction unmatched. CDR3 length: 15 amino acids. Germline values: CDR1 MDHEN, CDR2 SYDVKM. The CDR3 DNA reads TGTGCCAGCAGTTCCCTTAGCGGGGGGTCCTACGAGCAGTACTTC. Its protein is CASSSLSGGSYEQYF.

This chain joins TRBV9 and TRBJ2-1; 8 bases line up with TRBD2. This CDR3 has 14 amino acids. Per the germline V gene, CDR1 is SGDLS and CDR2 is YYNGEE. V lost 0 bases, J lost 8 bases, and 4 bases stayed unmatched. The CDR3 coding sequence is TGTGCCAGCAGCGTAGGAACGGGGGGGGATGAGCAGTTCTTC. Translation gives CASSVGTGGDEQFF. Full variable domain (missing parts from reference TRBV9 and TRBJ2-1): DSGVTQTPKHLITATGQRVTLRCSPRSGDLSVYWYQQSLDQGLQFLIQYYNGEERAKGNILERFSAQQFPDLHSELNLSSLELGDSALYFCASSVGTGGDEQFFGPGTRLTVL.